This TCR beta chain is from a study of blood T cell repertoires in COVID-19. Study-level information: Sample material is recorded as cDNA or gDNA derived from T cells, B-cell-depleted T cells, or PBMCs.

Clinical histories supplied by participants themselves formed the basis of cohort assignment. The CDR3 is 18 amino acids. Per germline, CDR1 SGHVS and CDR2 FNYEAQ. V shed 4 bases and J 3 bases; nucleotides not matched to a gene: 15. The data were produced by immunoSEQ multiplex PCR, yet TCRdb's version contains in-frame clones alone and is incomplete. This table holds approximately 280,000 clones, roughly 80% found once. Sample: PBMCs or T cells enriched from blood (not recorded which). This chain links TRBV7-6 with TRBJ2-3, with 8 nucleotides matching TRBD1. This TCR derives from a man aged 35-49 years who had been exposed to COVID-19. Written as DNA, the CDR3 is TGTGCCAGCAGCTACTCGGACAGGGTCCGCCCCGAAACAGATACGCAGTATTTT. This codes for CASSYSDRVRPETDTQYF. The full variable domain, rest sourced from reference TRBV7-6 and TRBJ2-3, is GAGVSQSPRYKVTKRGQDVALRCDPISGHVSLYWYRQALGQGPEFLTYFNYEAQQDKSGLPNDRFSAERPEGSISTLTIQRTEQRDSAMYRCASSYSDRVRPETDTQYFGPGTRLTVL.